These T cell receptor beta chains were read from a single sample in a study of T-cell memory formation after mild COVID-19. TCRdb processed the 5' RACE reads anew with MiXCR; each CDR3 protein has one entry. The sample lists 180,000 or so distinct CDR3 sequences; about 9.9% were seen once. The specimen sequenced was PBMCs or a T cell subset sorted from them (not recorded which). These receptors originate from a man between 18 and 29 years old who had mild COVID-19 (a few samples of this study predate the infection). Cell type and time point are not known. The CDR3 runs from the conserved cysteine through the conserved F or W. A D gene is named only where the DNA matches it firmly. Some rows have no size entry. The others give once, few or many, or a class for an expanded clone.

V: TRBV6-5
D: -
J: TRBJ1-5
length: 13
size: few
CDR3: CASSYGSRQPQHF
DNA: TGTGCCAGCAGTTACGGGTCCCGCCAGCCCCAGCATTTT

V: TRBV5-6
D: TRBD2
J: TRBJ2-2
length: 17
size: -
CDR3: CASSSYTSGGGTGELFF
DNA: TGTGCCAGCAGCTCTTATACAAGCGGGGGAGGCACCGGGGAGCTGTTTTTT

V: TRBV28
D: -
J: TRBJ1-1
length: 13
size: few
CDR3: CASSLTLGTEAFF
DNA: TGTGCCAGCAGCCTTACATTGGGAACTGAAGCTTTCTTT

V: TRBV6-5
D: -
J: TRBJ2-7
length: 14
size: many
CDR3: CASRPSLASHEQYF
DNA: TGTGCCAGCAGACCCTCCCTAGCGAGCCACGAGCAGTACTTC

V: TRBV7-9
D: -
J: TRBJ1-1
length: 16
size: -
CDR3: CASSRLTGTLNTEAFF
DNA: TGTGCCAGCAGCCGTTTGACCGGGACATTGAACACTGAAGCTTTCTTT

V: TRBV2
D: TRBD2
J: TRBJ2-7
length: 15
size: many
CDR3: CASSVSGGSSYEQYF
DNA: TGTGCCAGCAGTGTTAGCGGGGGGAGCTCCTACGAGCAGTACTTC

V: TRBV12-3/TRBV12-4
D: TRBD1
J: TRBJ1-2
length: 15
size: -
CDR3: CASSFPEQGNYGYTF
DNA: TGTGCCAGCAGTTTCCCTGAACAGGGGAACTATGGCTACACCTTC

V: TRBV4-1
D: TRBD1
J: TRBJ1-1
length: 15
size: -
CDR3: CASSQNRGEGTEAFF
DNA: TGCGCCAGCAGCCAAAACAGGGGCGAGGGCACTGAAGCTTTCTTT

V: TRBV6-5
D: -
J: TRBJ1-6
length: 16
size: -
CDR3: CASSYSSGWGNSPLHF
DNA: TGTGCCAGCAGTTACTCGTCAGGATGGGGTAATTCACCCCTCCACTTT

V: TRBV9
D: -
J: TRBJ2-5
length: 14
size: few
CDR3: CASSVGASVQTQYF
DNA: TGTGCCAGCAGCGTAGGGGCTAGCGTCCAGACCCAGTACTTC

V: TRBV12-3/TRBV12-4
D: -
J: TRBJ2-2
length: 12
size: many
CDR3: CATGGNTGELFF
DNA: TGTGCCACCGGGGGCAACACCGGGGAGCTGTTTTTT

V: TRBV15
D: -
J: TRBJ1-2
length: 15
size: many
CDR3: CATSDPDGGNYGYTF
DNA: TGTGCCACCAGCGATCCGGACGGGGGGAACTATGGCTACACCTTC

V: TRBV12-3/TRBV12-4
D: TRBD1
J: TRBJ2-7
length: 14
size: few
CDR3: CASSMEQGSYEQYF
DNA: TGTGCCAGCAGTATGGAACAGGGGTCCTACGAGCAGTACTTC

V: TRBV5-1
D: -
J: TRBJ2-1
length: 16
size: many
CDR3: CASSLDPGWAYNEQFF
DNA: TGCGCCAGCAGCTTGGATCCTGGGTGGGCTTACAATGAGCAGTTCTTC

V: TRBV5-1
D: -
J: TRBJ2-1
length: 17
size: few
CDR3: CASSLSAGPSLRNEQFF
DNA: TGCGCCAGCAGCTTGTCGGCAGGCCCATCCCTACGGAATGAGCAGTTCTTC

V: TRBV5-1
D: TRBD2
J: TRBJ2-1
length: 15
size: -
CDR3: CASSFSTSGGTDRFF
DNA: TGCGCCAGCAGCTTCTCGACTAGCGGGGGGACCGACAGATTCTTC

V: TRBV4-1
D: -
J: TRBJ1-6
length: 17
size: few
CDR3: CASSPRFGPLNNSPLHF
DNA: TGCGCCAGCAGCCCCCGGTTTGGGCCACTCAATAATTCACCCCTCCACTTT

V: TRBV5-1
D: -
J: TRBJ2-1
length: 14
size: few
CDR3: CASSISGVNNEQFF
DNA: TGCGCCAGCAGTATTAGCGGAGTCAACAATGAGCAGTTCTTC

V: TRBV5-6
D: -
J: TRBJ2-5
length: 14
size: few
CDR3: CASRLDSYQETQYF
DNA: TGTGCCAGCAGATTGGACTCGTACCAAGAGACCCAGTACTTC

V: TRBV6-5
D: -
J: TRBJ1-4
length: 15
size: -
CDR3: CASSYSTASNEKLFF
DNA: TGTGCCAGCAGTTACTCGACAGCAAGTAATGAAAAACTGTTTTTT

V: TRBV20-1
D: TRBD1
J: TRBJ1-2
length: 15
size: -
CDR3: CSATPWGTGESGYTF
DNA: TGCAGTGCTACACCTTGGGGGACAGGAGAGTCTGGCTACACCTTC

V: TRBV12-3/TRBV12-4
D: -
J: TRBJ1-5
length: 15
size: few
CDR3: CASSFASGLDQPQHF
DNA: TGTGCCAGCAGTTTTGCATCGGGTTTGGATCAGCCCCAGCATTTT

V: TRBV6-5
D: -
J: TRBJ2-7
length: 12
size: few
CDR3: CASRDVDYEQYF
DNA: TGTGCCAGCAGGGACGTAGACTACGAGCAGTACTTC

V: TRBV7-2
D: -
J: TRBJ1-6
length: 13
size: -
CDR3: CASSPQAYSPLHF
DNA: TGTGCCAGCAGCCCCCAGGCATATTCACCCCTCCACTTT

V: TRBV5-5
D: -
J: TRBJ1-2
length: 14
size: few
CDR3: CASSLELVGGGYTF
DNA: TGTGCCAGCAGCTTGGAGTTGGTCGGGGGTGGCTACACCTTC

V: TRBV7-6
D: TRBD2
J: TRBJ2-2
length: 18
size: few
CDR3: CASSPPGLAGGRAGELFF
DNA: TGTGCCAGCAGCCCCCCGGGACTAGCGGGGGGTAGAGCCGGGGAGCTGTTTTTT

V: TRBV7-3
D: TRBD1
J: TRBJ1-1
length: 14
size: -
CDR3: CASSAGTGGTEAFF
DNA: TGTGCCAGCAGCGCCGGGACAGGGGGCACTGAAGCTTTCTTT

V: TRBV11-2
D: TRBD1
J: TRBJ2-7
length: 14
size: -
CDR3: CASSGGTGKDEQYF
DNA: TGTGCCAGCAGCGGGGGGACAGGAAAGGACGAGCAGTACTTC

V: TRBV30
D: TRBD1
J: TRBJ1-6
length: 13
size: -
CDR3: CAWHRDRATTLHF
DNA: TGTGCCTGGCACCGGGACAGGGCAACGACCCTCCACTTT

V: TRBV5-1
D: -
J: TRBJ1-2
length: 13
size: few
CDR3: CASSLRTNYGYTF
DNA: TGCGCCAGCAGCTTGAGGACAAACTATGGCTACACCTTC

V: TRBV5-1
D: TRBD2
J: TRBJ2-5
length: 17
size: -
CDR3: CASSLTSGGAIRETQYF
DNA: TGCGCCAGCAGCTTGACTAGCGGGGGGGCCATCAGAGAGACCCAGTACTTC

V: TRBV5-1
D: TRBD2
J: TRBJ2-3
length: 17
size: medium-sized
CDR3: CASSLETSGGPGHTQYF
DNA: TGCGCCAGCAGCTTGGAGACTAGCGGGGGCCCGGGGCATACGCAGTATTTT

V: TRBV24-1
D: TRBD1
J: TRBJ1-2
length: 15
size: -
CDR3: CATSDPGQGLSGYTF
DNA: TGTGCCACCAGTGATCCGGGACAGGGGCTGTCTGGCTACACCTTC

V: TRBV23-1
D: -
J: TRBJ2-2
length: 16
size: -
CDR3: CASSQSRREKPGELFF
DNA: TGCGCCAGCAGTCAATCGCGTCGGGAAAAACCCGGGGAGCTGTTTTTT

V: TRBV4-3
D: -
J: TRBJ2-3
length: 14
size: many
CDR3: CASSQDQDTDTQYF
DNA: TGCGCCAGCAGCCAAGATCAGGACACAGATACGCAGTATTTT

V: TRBV4-1
D: -
J: TRBJ1-1
length: 14
size: -
CDR3: CASSQERGGLEAFF
DNA: TGCGCCAGCAGCCAAGAGAGGGGTGGTCTGGAAGCTTTCTTT

V: TRBV30
D: -
J: TRBJ1-2
length: 14
size: few
CDR3: CAWDSDSAISGYTF
DNA: TGTGCCTGGGATTCGGACAGCGCAATCTCCGGCTACACCTTC

V: TRBV6-5
D: TRBD2
J: TRBJ2-7
length: 14
size: -
CDR3: CASSKLAGDNEQYF
DNA: TGTGCCAGCAGTAAACTAGCGGGGGACAACGAGCAGTACTTC

V: TRBV4-2
D: TRBD2
J: TRBJ2-1
length: 18
size: few
CDR3: CASSQVRAGGLSGDEQFF
DNA: TGTGCCAGCAGCCAAGTTCGGGCGGGGGGGCTTAGTGGCGATGAGCAGTTCTTC

V: TRBV20-1
D: -
J: TRBJ1-1
length: 16
size: -
CDR3: CSARSPSGGPNTEAFF
DNA: TGCAGTGCTAGGTCCCCCTCCGGGGGACCGAACACTGAAGCTTTCTTT

V: TRBV20-1
D: -
J: TRBJ1-5
length: 13
size: -
CDR3: CSARSTVRQPQHF
DNA: TGCAGTGCTAGATCCACAGTTAGACAGCCCCAGCATTTT

V: TRBV15
D: -
J: TRBJ1-3
length: 16
size: -
CDR3: CATSREAGSSGNTIYF
DNA: TGTGCCACCAGCAGAGAGGCTGGATCCTCTGGAAACACCATATATTTT

V: TRBV20-1
D: -
J: TRBJ1-2
length: 15
size: -
CDR3: CSARTPDSPNYGYTF
DNA: TGCAGTGCTAGAACGCCCGACAGCCCAAACTATGGCTACACCTTC

V: TRBV6-5
D: -
J: TRBJ2-1
length: 15
size: -
CDR3: CASSYLGGSYNEQFF
DNA: TGTGCCAGCAGTTACCTGGGGGGCAGCTACAATGAGCAGTTCTTC

V: TRBV10-2
D: TRBD2
J: TRBJ2-7
length: 15
size: -
CDR3: CASRKLAGGAYEQYF
DNA: TGCGCCAGCAGGAAACTAGCGGGGGGTGCCTACGAGCAGTACTTC

V: TRBV7-3
D: -
J: TRBJ2-2
length: 14
size: -
CDR3: CASSSGTRTGELFF
DNA: TGTGCCAGCAGCTCCGGGACACGCACCGGGGAGCTGTTTTTT

V: TRBV19
D: -
J: TRBJ1-2
length: 16
size: few
CDR3: CASSHLQGAAYYGYTF
DNA: TGTGCCAGTAGCCACCTTCAGGGCGCAGCCTACTATGGCTACACCTTC

V: TRBV7-2
D: TRBD1
J: TRBJ2-1
length: 15
size: -
CDR3: CASSPGQGAFNEQFF
DNA: TGTGCCAGCAGTCCGGGACAGGGGGCATTTAATGAGCAGTTCTTC

V: TRBV9
D: -
J: TRBJ1-1
length: 14
size: few
CDR3: CASSVGGWNTEAFF
DNA: TGTGCCAGCAGCGTAGGGGGGTGGAACACTGAAGCTTTCTTT

V: TRBV7-6
D: -
J: TRBJ1-6
length: 13
size: -
CDR3: CASSLQLNSPLHF
DNA: TGTGCCAGCAGCTTACAGCTTAATTCACCCCTCCACTTT

V: TRBV19
D: -
J: TRBJ1-1
length: 17
size: few
CDR3: CASKNPQVSGAGTEAFF
DNA: TGTGCCAGTAAAAATCCACAGGTCTCGGGGGCTGGGACTGAAGCTTTCTTT

V: TRBV11-2
D: -
J: TRBJ2-3
length: 13
size: few
CDR3: CASSLGLWDTQYF
DNA: TGTGCCAGCAGCCTGGGACTTTGGGATACGCAGTATTTT

V: TRBV20-1
D: -
J: TRBJ2-3
length: 15
size: many
CDR3: CSARDRFRLSDTQYF
DNA: TGCAGTGCTAGAGATCGTTTTAGGTTATCAGATACGCAGTATTTT

V: TRBV18
D: TRBD2
J: TRBJ2-1
length: 15
size: -
CDR3: CASSPGLAADNEQFF
DNA: TGTGCCAGCTCACCGGGACTAGCGGCAGACAATGAGCAGTTCTTC

V: TRBV7-9
D: -
J: TRBJ2-3
length: 13
size: -
CDR3: CASSGRLHFTQYF
DNA: TGTGCCAGCAGCGGACGACTACATTTTACGCAGTATTTT

V: TRBV2
D: -
J: TRBJ1-1
length: 13
size: few
CDR3: CASSPRRDTEAFF
DNA: TGTGCCAGCAGCCCAAGGAGGGACACTGAAGCTTTCTTT

V: TRBV6-5
D: -
J: TRBJ2-4
length: 15
size: few
CDR3: CASSTATRAKNIQYF
DNA: TGTGCCAGCAGTACAGCTACCCGAGCCAAAAACATTCAGTACTTC

V: TRBV27
D: -
J: TRBJ2-6
length: 15
size: -
CDR3: CASSFQRSGANVLTF
DNA: TGTGCCAGCAGTTTTCAGCGCTCTGGGGCCAACGTCCTGACTTTC

V: TRBV11-2
D: -
J: TRBJ1-1
length: 12
size: -
CDR3: CASSPRFYGAFF
DNA: TGTGCCAGCAGCCCCCGCTTTTATGGCGCTTTCTTT

V: TRBV28
D: TRBD1
J: TRBJ2-1
length: 15
size: -
CDR3: CASSTRDRGSNEQFF
DNA: TGTGCCAGCAGCACCCGGGACAGGGGATCCAATGAGCAGTTCTTC